The following is a T cell receptor beta chain sequence with its context. The data belong to a study of response to subunit inactivated influenza vaccine. This CDR3 comprises 13 residues. Trimming stripped 4 bases from V and 7 bases from J, with 11 bases between. Germline V lookup: CDR1 MNHEY, CDR2 SVGEGT. TCRdb redid the calling of the RT-PCR reads with MiXCR, one entry per CDR3 protein. The table has 860,000 or so distinct CDR3 sequences, 21% seen once. The origin of this receptor is a man between 50 and 59 years old who received an inactivated influenza vaccine. V usage is TRBV6-2 or TRBV6-3 and J usage is TRBJ1-5; D may be TRBD1 (6 bases). Source: PBMCs from blood, taken around 5 days after vaccination. CDR3 residues: CASSSYGGQPQHF. In DNA form, the CDR3 reads TGTGCCAGCAGTTCATACGGGGGCCAGCCCCAGCATTTT.